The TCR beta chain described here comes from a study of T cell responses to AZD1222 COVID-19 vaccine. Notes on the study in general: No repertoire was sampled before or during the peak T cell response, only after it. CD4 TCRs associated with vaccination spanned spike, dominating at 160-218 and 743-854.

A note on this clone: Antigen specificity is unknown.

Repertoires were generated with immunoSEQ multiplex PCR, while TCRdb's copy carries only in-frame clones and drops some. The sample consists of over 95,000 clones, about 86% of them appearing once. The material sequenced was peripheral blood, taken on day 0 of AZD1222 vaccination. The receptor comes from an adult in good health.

The chain's CDR3 is CASSTGTENTEAFF. Written as DNA, the CDR3 is TGTGCCAGCAGCACTGGGACGGAAAACACTGAAGCTTTCTTT. The chain combines TRBV7-9 with TRBJ1-1, with D possibly being TRBD1 (5 bases). The CDR3 is made up of 14 amino acids. Germline V CDR1 and CDR2: SEHNR, FQNEAQ (reference sequence). V was clipped by 5 bases and J by 2 bases, with 12 bases between them. The whole variable domain, remainder taken from reference TRBV7-9 and TRBJ1-1, is DTGVSQNPRHKITKRGQNVTFRCDPISEHNRLYWYRQTLGQGPEFLTYFQNEAQLEKSRLLSDRFSAERPKGSFSTLEIQRTEQGDSAMYLCASSTGTENTEAFFGQGTRLTVV.